This passage covers 17 T cell receptor beta chains from one sample sequenced in a study of cytomegalovirus exposure and HLA in healthy donors. Primers included in the PCR were 60 Vbeta and 13 Jbeta primers. Sequencing used immunoSEQ multiplex PCR; TCRdb keeps in-frame clones, though not all of them. The sample carries more than 110,000 clones, 80% recorded once. Sequencing used PBMCs. These receptors were taken from a man between 40 and 49 years old in good health and CMV-seropositive.

The chain recombines TRBV2 with TRBJ2-2; D may be TRBD1 (6 bases). V was shortened by 8 bases and J by 2 bases, with 12 bases between the two germline ends. This CDR3 spans 14 amino acids. Germline CDR1 reads SNHLY; CDR2 reads FYNNEI. CDR3 sequence: CASGRTDNTGELFF. The CDR3 DNA reads as TGTGCCAGCGGAAGGACAGATAACACCGGGGAGCTGTTTTTT. The complete variable domain, with remaining parts taken from reference TRBV2 and TRBJ2-2, reads EPEVTQTPSHQVTQMGQEVILRCVPISNHLYFYWYRQILGQKVEFLVSFYNNEISEKSEIFDDQFSVERPDGSNFTLKIRSTKLEDSAMYFCASGRTDNTGELFFGEGSRLTVL.

The chain has TRBV9 and TRBJ2-5, with 13 bases aligning to TRBD2. The V gene end was trimmed by 3 bases and the J gene end by 5 bases; junction bases not matched to a gene: 13. Germline CDR1 and CDR2: SGDLS and YYNGEE. This CDR3 is 18 amino acids long. CDR3: CASSAARGLAGVVETQYF. CDR3 DNA sequence: TGTGCCAGCAGCGCGGCCCGTGGACTAGCGGGAGTCGTCGAGACCCAGTACTTC.

This clone appeared a single time. The gene calls are TRBV27 and TRBJ2-7, with TRBD1 as a possible D gene (6 bases). The germline CDR1 and CDR2 sequences are MNHEY and SMNVEV (reference sequence). CDR3 length: 13 residues. V dropped 8 bases and J dropped 1 base, with 12 bases sitting between them. CDR3 in DNA: TGTGCCAGCGGCCGACAGGCATCCTACGAGCAGTACTTC. The encoded protein is CASGRQASYEQYF.

The genes are TRBV7-2 and TRBJ1-5; D unclear. CDR3 size: 15 residues. The germline gives CDR1 SGHTA, CDR2 FQGNSA. Trimming took 4 bases from V and 6 from J, leaving 16 bases between them. The DNA for the CDR3 is TGTGCCAGCAGCTCGGGTATCGGGGTGCGTCAGCCCCAGCATTTT. Encoded protein: CASSSGIGVRQPQHF.

The chain recombines TRBV12-5 with TRBJ2-1; TRBD2 agrees at 10 bases. The CDR3 spans 13 residues. With 8 bases clipped from V and 7 bases from J, the junction kept 5 bases outside the gene matches. Germline lookup yields CDR1 LGHNT and CDR2 FRNRAP. The CDR3, as DNA: TGTGCTAGTCAACTAGCGGGATTGAATGAGCAGTTCTTC. It codes for CASQLAGLNEQFF.

The chain couples TRBV7-9 to TRBJ2-2; 11 nucleotides line up with TRBD1. This CDR3 comprises 18 residues. V lost 4 bases and J lost 6; bases outside the gene matches: 13. Germline CDR1 SEHNR, CDR2 FQNEAQ (reference sequence). The CDR3 here is CASSSGQGAEEAAGELFF. The CDR3 DNA reads as TGTGCCAGCAGCTCCGGACAGGGGGCGGAGGAAGCGGCCGGGGAGCTGTTTTTT.

J is TRBJ2-6 and V is TRBV6-6; D possibly corresponds to TRBD2 (6 bases). Germline V gives CDR1 MNHNY, CDR2 SVGAGI (reference sequence). CDR3 length: 16 residues. With 5 bases removed from V and 1 base from J, the gap between germline ends came to 12 bases. CDR3 sequence reads: CASSTVGGSGANVLTF. The CDR3 DNA sequence: TGTGCCAGCAGTACAGTGGGGGGTTCTGGGGCCAACGTCCTGACTTTC.

The V and J genes are TRBV7-2 and TRBJ2-1, with D possibly being TRBD1 (6 bases). The CDR3 totals 11 residues. The germline V gene has CDR1 SGHTA and CDR2 FQGNSA. Deletions cut 5 bases from V and 15 bases from J, with 14 bases between. This CDR3 is CASSKQGIRFF. DNA for the CDR3: TGTGCCAGCAGCAAGCAGGGGATCCGGTTCTTC.

The rearrangement links TRBV19 to TRBJ1-4; D gene unclear. This CDR3 is built from 15 residues. CDR1 is LNHDA and CDR2 is SQIVND in the germline V gene (reference sequence). Trimming took 3 bases from V and 0 from J, leaving 8 bases between them. Here the CDR3 reads CASSIETTTNEKLFF. The CDR3 DNA follows: TGTGCCAGTAGTATCGAGACAACAACTAATGAAAAACTGTTTTTT.

This clone was detected once. This sequence joins TRBV19 and TRBJ1-2, with 8 bases matching TRBD1. Germline loops: CDR1 LNHDA, CDR2 SQIVND (reference sequence). The CDR3 sequence is 14 residues long. V shed 6 bases and J 4 bases; nucleotides not matched to a gene: 7. The CDR3 DNA is TGTGCCAGTAGAAATGGACAGGGAGGCTATGGCTACACCTTC. This sequence encodes CASRNGQGGYGYTF. Together with reference TRBV19 and TRBJ1-2, the CDR3 gives the full variable domain: DGGITQSPKYLFRKEGQNVTLSCEQNLNHDAMYWYRQDPGQGLRLIYYSQIVNDFQKGDIAEGYSVSREKKESFPLTVTSAQKNPTAFYLCASRNGQGGYGYTFGSGTRLTVV.

This chain uses TRBV7-9 with TRBJ1-1; D is unresolved. V dropped 3 bases and J dropped 5 bases, with 7 bases sitting between them. The CDR3 has 12 amino acids. Germline CDR1 is SEHNR and CDR2 is FQNEAQ (reference sequence). CDR3: CASSFTGTEAFF. DNA of the CDR3: TGTGCCAGCAGCTTTACGGGTACTGAAGCTTTCTTT.

The rearrangement joins TRBV6-5 to TRBJ2-5; D perhaps matches TRBD2 (7 bases). The CDR3 length is 12 residues. V was cut by 8 bases and J by 5 bases, with 12 bases left in between. CDR1 and CDR2 (germline): MNHEY, SVGAGI. Here the CDR3 reads CASGGAWETQYF. The DNA for the CDR3 is TGTGCCAGCGGGGGGGCGTGGGAGACCCAGTACTTC.

This clone was counted between two and nine times. The genes are TRBV19 and TRBJ1-1, with TRBD1 as a possible D gene (6 bases). Germline V CDR1 and CDR2: LNHDA, SQIVND (reference sequence). The CDR3 extends over 14 amino acids. Trimming took off 4 bases at V and 2 bases at J, with 11 bases between the two ends. The CDR3 protein is CASSSTGLNTEAFF. CDR3 bases: TGTGCCAGTAGTAGCACAGGGCTCAACACTGAAGCTTTCTTT.

The chain combines TRBV5-1 with TRBJ1-2; D not certain. The V and J ends lost 1 base and 8 bases respectively, with 12 bases between them. Germline V CDR1 and CDR2: SGHRS, YFSETQ. The CDR3 totals 13 residues. The CDR3 DNA sequence: TGCGCCAGCAGCTTGTCATCAGTAAAAGGCTACACCTTC. Translation: CASSLSSVKGYTF.

The genes are TRBV29-1 and TRBJ2-7; D remains unclear. V was trimmed by 4 bases and J by 2 bases, leaving 21 bases between them. The CDR3 length is 16 residues. Germline CDR1 is SQVTM and CDR2 is ANQGSEA. This chain's CDR3 is CSVVSARDSVTYEQYF. In DNA, the CDR3 is TGCAGCGTTGTGTCCGCAAGAGATTCGGTAACCTACGAGCAGTACTTC.

V is TRBV6-1 and J is TRBJ2-4, with TRBD1 as a possible D gene (6 bases). The V end was cut by 3 bases, the J end by 4 bases, with 16 bases between. Germline CDR1 MNHNS, CDR2 SASEGT. The CDR3 is 16 residues long. The CDR3 here is CASSDRWGRGKNIQYF. CDR3 in DNA: TGTGCCAGCAGTGATCGTTGGGGCAGGGGAAAAAACATTCAGTACTTC.

The chain links TRBV7-9 to TRBJ1-2; 11 nucleotides line up with TRBD1. The CDR3 is made up of 16 amino acids. CDR1 is SEHNR and CDR2 is FQNEAQ in the germline V gene (reference sequence). Trimming took 1 base from V and 5 from J; bases not matched to a gene: 6. CDR3: CASSLGTGGFGYGYTF. DNA of the CDR3: TGTGCCAGCAGCTTAGGGACAGGGGGCTTTGGATATGGCTACACCTTC.